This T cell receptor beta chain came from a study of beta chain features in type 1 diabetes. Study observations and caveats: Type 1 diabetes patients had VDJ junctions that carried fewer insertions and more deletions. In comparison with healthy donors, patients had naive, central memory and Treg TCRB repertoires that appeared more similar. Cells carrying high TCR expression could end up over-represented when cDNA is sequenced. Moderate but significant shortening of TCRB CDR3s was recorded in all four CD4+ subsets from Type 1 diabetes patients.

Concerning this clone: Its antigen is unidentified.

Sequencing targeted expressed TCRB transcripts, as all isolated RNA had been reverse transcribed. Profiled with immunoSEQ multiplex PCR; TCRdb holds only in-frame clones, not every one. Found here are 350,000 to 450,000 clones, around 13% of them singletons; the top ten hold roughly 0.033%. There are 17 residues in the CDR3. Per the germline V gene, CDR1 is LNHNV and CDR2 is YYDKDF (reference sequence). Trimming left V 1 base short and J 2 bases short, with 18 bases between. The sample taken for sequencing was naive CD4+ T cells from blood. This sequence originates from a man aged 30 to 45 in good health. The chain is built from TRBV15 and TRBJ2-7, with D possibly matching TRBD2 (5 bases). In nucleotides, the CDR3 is TGTGCCACCAGCAGAGGTAGCAGCGGACGATCCGCCTACGAGCAGTACGTC. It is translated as CATSRGSSGRSAYEQYV.